This T cell receptor (beta chain) emerged from a study of T cells after yellow fever vaccination. The authors made TCR cDNA by 5'RACE template switching, adding a universal primer site and UMIs. Each CDR3 protein gets one entry after TCRdb re-called the 5' RACE reads with MiXCR. The table has 500,000 to 650,000 distinct CDR3 sequences, less than 20% seen once. Study-wide points: CD4 and CD8 compartments shared a small share of clonotypes, likely from convergent recombination. Abundant clonotypes from the bulk population could have been carried over as contaminants into FACS-sorted repertoires. Reappearing after the booster were most of the clones from primary vaccination (less than 98% CD4, 70% to 90% CD8).

The length of the CDR3 is 13 residues. Germline-derived CDR1 and CDR2 are SEHNR and FQNEAQ (reference sequence). Between the trimmed V and J ends, which lost 7 bases and 5 bases, there was a span of 14 bases. Points on this clonotype: Its target is not known.

The sequence derives from a young man who received the YFV17D yellow fever vaccine. The V gene is TRBV7-9, the J gene TRBJ1-1; D is possibly TRBD1 (5 bases). Sequenced here: PBMCs, sampled 4 to 6 days after the first yellow fever vaccination. CDR3 loop: CASTKDKGTEAFF. The CDR3 DNA reads TGTGCCAGCACCAAGGACAAGGGGACTGAAGCTTTCTTT.